This record looks at one TCR beta chain sequence and its context. This specimen comes from a study of blood T cell repertoires in COVID-19. Germline values: CDR1 SQVTM, CDR2 ANQGSEA. The CDR3 contains 10 residues. The V end lost 6 bases, the J end lost 7 bases, and 9 bases lay between the germline ends. TCRdb's copy holds only in-frame clones and misses some; the assay was immunoSEQ multiplex PCR. The sample lists about 140,000 clones; more than 80% were seen once. The receptor was isolated from a human donor in a cohort sampled during active COVID-19. Sequences were obtained from peripheral blood. The chain has TRBV29-1 and TRBJ1-1, with D hard to call. The CDR3 region has the DNA TGCAGCGTAAAAGGACTTGAAGCTTTCTTT. This sequence encodes CSVKGLEAFF.